This T cell receptor (beta chain) comes out of a study of T cell responses to AZD1222 COVID-19 vaccine. Clones were read by immunoSEQ multiplex PCR, and TCRdb kept only the in-frame ones, dropping some. The sample holds 110,000 to 150,000 clones, around 90% seen once. Overall study results and limits: Donors in the cohort were predominantly white British and more often female, and clonal diversity was possibly underestimated. AZD1222 recipients seropositive at baseline numbered only 6 or 7.

A word on this clone: The antigen is undetermined.

Trimming left V 4 bases short and J 7 bases short, with 4 bases between. Germline CDR1 reads SNHLY; CDR2 reads FYNNEI. CDR3 length: 10 residues. The TCR comes from an adult in good health. Sample: peripheral blood, taken on day 0 of AZD1222 vaccination. V usage is TRBV2 and J usage is TRBJ1-1; no reliable D call. CDR3 DNA sequence: TGTGCCAGCAGTGCCCTTGAAGCTTTCTTT. Protein sequence: CASSALEAFF.